This entry describes one TCR beta chain. Its specificity is unknown. This sample is drawn from a study of CD8 T cell repertoires and HIV-1 epitope variants. Trimming took off 2 bases at V and 2 bases at J, with 9 bases between the two ends. Germline loops: CDR1 KGHSH, CDR2 LQKENI. The CDR3 spans 14 residues. Assay: immunoSEQ multiplex PCR; the TCRdb copy retains only in-frame clones and omits some. This sample has about 4,300 clones, with roughly two thirds found just once. This chain uses TRBV18 with TRBJ1-1; D remains unclear. The source material was cultured CD8+ T cells derived from PBMCs. The receptor was isolated from a male donor with HIV. The CDR3 here is CASSPFPDNTEAFF. In DNA, the CDR3 is TGTGCCAGCTCACCATTTCCAGATAACACTGAAGCTTTCTTT.